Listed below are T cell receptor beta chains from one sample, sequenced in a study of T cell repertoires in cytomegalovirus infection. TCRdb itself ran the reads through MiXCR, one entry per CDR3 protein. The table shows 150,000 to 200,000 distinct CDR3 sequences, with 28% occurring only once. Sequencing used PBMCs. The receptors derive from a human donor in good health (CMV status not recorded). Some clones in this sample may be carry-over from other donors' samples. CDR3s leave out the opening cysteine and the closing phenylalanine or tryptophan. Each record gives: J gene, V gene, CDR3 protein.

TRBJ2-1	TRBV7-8	ASSLEGGGQI
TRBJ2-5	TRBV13	ASSLSGQGSYQETQY
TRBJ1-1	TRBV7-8	ASSPGDRIHTEAF
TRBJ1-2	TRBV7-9	ASSLAGGGVYGYT
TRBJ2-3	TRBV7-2	ASSQGSSGGYTDTQY
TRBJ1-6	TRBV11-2	ASSLGTGSRSYNSPLH
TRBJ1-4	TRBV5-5	ATSVFSGSTNEKLF
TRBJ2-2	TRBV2	AIPGLAGELF
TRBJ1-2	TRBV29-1	SVLQGEDGYT
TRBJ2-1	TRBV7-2	ASSRDRENEQF
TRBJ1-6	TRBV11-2	ASSFSDGYNSPLH
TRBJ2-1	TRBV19	ASSIERDAGIYNEQF
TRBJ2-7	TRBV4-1	ASSLWTGPTSASYEQY
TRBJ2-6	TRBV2	ASRQGRGANVLT
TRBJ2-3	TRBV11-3	ASSLGLTGTDTQY
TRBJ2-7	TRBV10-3	AISGGGSYEQY